This T cell receptor (beta chain) was obtained from a study of cytomegalovirus exposure and HLA in healthy donors. The CDR3 contains 14 residues. From germline, CDR1 is KGHSH and CDR2 LQKENI. V was clipped by 6 bases and J by 6 bases; unmatched bases: 7. Primers for the PCR totalled 60 Vbeta and 13 Jbeta. Profiled with immunoSEQ multiplex PCR; TCRdb holds only in-frame clones, not every one. The sample consists of approximately 86,000 clones, around 75% of them appearing once. This receptor was obtained from a man in his forties or fifties in good health and CMV-seronegative. This chain uses TRBV18 with TRBJ2-2; 7 positions match TRBD1. The sequenced material came from PBMCs. CDR3 in amino acids: CASSPRDSAGELFF. In nucleotides, the CDR3 is TGTGCCAGCTCCCCCAGGGACAGTGCCGGGGAGCTGTTTTTT.